This TCR beta chain appears in the sequencing data of a study of technical replicates of blood from a few donors. TCRdb's table, derived via immunoSEQ multiplex PCR, lists solely in-frame clones and lacks some. The sample lists 100,000 or so clones; just over 95% were seen once. CDR1 and CDR2 from the germline V gene are MGHRA and YSYEKL. V lost 0 bases, J lost 4 bases, and 9 bases stayed unmatched. The CDR3 extends over 16 amino acids. Sequencing used T cells isolated from PBMCs. This sequence originates from a human donor in good health. The genes are TRBV4-1 and TRBJ2-7, with 7 bases that match TRBD2. CDR3 protein: CASSQDLFRGGYEQYF. The CDR3 DNA sequence: TGCGCCAGCAGCCAAGATTTGTTTCGCGGGGGATACGAGCAGTACTTC.